Listed below are T cell receptor beta chains from one sample, sequenced in a study of blood T cell repertoires in COVID-19. The table came from immunoSEQ multiplex PCR; TCRdb's copy has only in-frame clones and leaves some out. Seen here are 400,000 to 450,000 clones, approximately 90% observed once, and the top ten hold 1.5% to 1.7%. The specimen sequenced was peripheral blood. The origin of the receptors is a middle-aged woman with COVID-19, enrolled during active disease. Both conserved end residues are part of each CDR3. Fields, in order: clone size, D gene, V gene, J gene, CDR3 protein, CDR3 DNA. D genes are given only for firm matches. The listing skips clone size in some rows; elsewhere it reads once, few, many or a size class.

abundance: .
d_gene: TRBD1
v_gene: TRBV7-2
j_gene: TRBJ2-7
CDR3aa: CASSFTGTGTYEQYF
CDR3nt: TGTGCCAGCAGCTTCACCGGGACAGGGACCTACGAGCAGTACTTC

abundance: .
d_gene: .
v_gene: TRBV7-9
j_gene: TRBJ1-1
CDR3aa: CASSLTGMNTEAFF
CDR3nt: TGTGCCAGCAGCTTAACAGGGATGAACACTGAAGCTTTCTTT

abundance: .
d_gene: .
v_gene: TRBV4-1
j_gene: TRBJ1-5
CDR3aa: CASSQGPGSKVADQPQHF
CDR3nt: TGCGCCAGCAGCCAAGGGCCGGGGTCCAAGGTAGCTGATCAGCCCCAGCATTTT

abundance: .
d_gene: .
v_gene: TRBV5-6
j_gene: TRBJ1-5
CDR3aa: CASSLGPVGNSNQPQHF
CDR3nt: TGTGCCAGCAGCTTGGGACCGGTCGGGAATAGCAATCAGCCCCAGCATTTT

abundance: .
d_gene: .
v_gene: TRBV4-3
j_gene: TRBJ1-2
CDR3aa: CASSHSEDSGGYTF
CDR3nt: TGCGCCAGCAGCCACTCAGAGGATTCGGGGGGCTACACCTTC

abundance: once
d_gene: .
v_gene: TRBV5-4
j_gene: TRBJ2-2
CDR3aa: CARSPPSLQGTSNTGELFF
CDR3nt: TGTGCCAGGAGCCCCCCCTCATTACAGGGGACTTCGAACACCGGGGAGCTGTTTTTT

abundance: .
d_gene: .
v_gene: TRBV28
j_gene: TRBJ1-1
CDR3aa: CASSRRARFEAFF
CDR3nt: TGTGCCAGCAGCCGGAGGGCCCGCTTTGAAGCTTTCTTT

abundance: .
d_gene: .
v_gene: TRBV7-2
j_gene: TRBJ1-1
CDR3aa: CASSLYGVTEAFF
CDR3nt: TGTGCCAGCAGCTTATACGGGGTCACTGAAGCTTTCTTT

abundance: .
d_gene: TRBD2
v_gene: TRBV27
j_gene: TRBJ2-1
CDR3aa: CASSFLSRLAGGPEFF
CDR3nt: TGTGCCAGCAGTTTCCTGTCGAGACTAGCGGGAGGGCCAGAGTTCTTC

abundance: .
d_gene: .
v_gene: TRBV15
j_gene: TRBJ1-2
CDR3aa: CATSRDPAGPYTF
CDR3nt: TGTGCCACCAGCAGAGATCCAGCAGGGCCCTACACCTTC

abundance: .
d_gene: .
v_gene: TRBV19
j_gene: TRBJ1-1
CDR3aa: CASKIGWGTDEAFF
CDR3nt: TGTGCCAGTAAGATCGGTTGGGGGACTGATGAAGCTTTCTTT

abundance: .
d_gene: .
v_gene: TRBV27
j_gene: TRBJ2-3
CDR3aa: CASGSTEGDGTDTQYF
CDR3nt: TGTGCCAGCGGCTCAACCGAGGGGGACGGCACAGATACGCAGTATTTT

abundance: .
d_gene: .
v_gene: TRBV4-3
j_gene: TRBJ1-2
CDR3aa: CASSQDLQGSAYGYTF
CDR3nt: TGCGCCAGCAGCCAAGATTTGCAGGGTTCGGCCTATGGCTACACCTTC

abundance: .
d_gene: .
v_gene: TRBV4-3
j_gene: TRBJ1-1
CDR3aa: CASSQDDRSMNTEAFF
CDR3nt: TGCGCCAGCAGCCAGGACGACAGGAGCATGAACACTGAAGCTTTCTTT

abundance: .
d_gene: .
v_gene: TRBV7-9
j_gene: TRBJ1-2
CDR3aa: CASSSPNSKGYTF
CDR3nt: TGTGCCAGCAGCTCACCTAACTCGAAGGGCTACACCTTC

abundance: few
d_gene: .
v_gene: TRBV5-5
j_gene: TRBJ1-4
CDR3aa: CASSRLVGEKLFF
CDR3nt: TGTGCCAGCAGCCGTCTAGTGGGTGAAAAACTGTTTTTT

abundance: .
d_gene: TRBD1
v_gene: TRBV7-2
j_gene: TRBJ1-6
CDR3aa: CASSLKGQGSPLHF
CDR3nt: TGTGCCAGCAGCTTAAAGGGACAGGGCTCACCCCTCCACTTT

abundance: once
d_gene: TRBD2
v_gene: TRBV9
j_gene: TRBJ2-1
CDR3aa: CASNPRTSGTQQFF
CDR3nt: TGTGCCAGCAACCCCCGGACTAGCGGAACTCAGCAGTTCTTC

abundance: .
d_gene: .
v_gene: TRBV9
j_gene: TRBJ1-3
CDR3aa: CASSSGSPLSGNTIYF
CDR3nt: TGTGCCAGCAGCTCAGGGTCTCCACTCTCTGGAAACACCATATATTTT

abundance: .
d_gene: TRBD1
v_gene: TRBV3-1/TRBV3-2
j_gene: TRBJ1-2
CDR3aa: CASSPRDRGEYGYTF
CDR3nt: TGTGCCAGCAGCCCCCGGGACAGGGGGGAATATGGCTACACCTTC

abundance: .
d_gene: TRBD1
v_gene: TRBV18
j_gene: TRBJ1-2
CDR3aa: CASSPQGAYGYTF
CDR3nt: TGTGCCAGCTCACCACAGGGGGCGTATGGCTACACCTTC

abundance: .
d_gene: .
v_gene: TRBV6-5
j_gene: TRBJ1-2
CDR3aa: CASSYPTLGGTYGYTF
CDR3nt: TGTGCCAGCAGTTACCCCACGCTCGGGGGGACCTATGGCTACACCTTC

abundance: .
d_gene: TRBD1
v_gene: TRBV9
j_gene: TRBJ1-1
CDR3aa: CASSVTGTGNVAEAFF
CDR3nt: TGTGCCAGCAGCGTTACCGGGACAGGGAATGTCGCTGAAGCTTTCTTT

abundance: .
d_gene: .
v_gene: TRBV30
j_gene: TRBJ1-1
CDR3aa: CAWTGGGGEAFF
CDR3nt: TGTGCCTGGACTGGAGGCGGAGGGGAAGCTTTCTTT

abundance: .
d_gene: TRBD2
v_gene: TRBV27
j_gene: TRBJ2-5
CDR3aa: CASSNSVGLAFRETQYF
CDR3nt: TGTGCCAGCAGTAATTCTGTCGGACTAGCGTTCCGGGAGACCCAGTACTTC

abundance: .
d_gene: TRBD1
v_gene: TRBV27
j_gene: TRBJ2-3
CDR3aa: CASSAWTGGMDTQYF
CDR3nt: TGTGCCAGCAGTGCTTGGACAGGGGGGATGGATACGCAGTATTTT

abundance: .
d_gene: TRBD1
v_gene: TRBV7-8
j_gene: TRBJ1-2
CDR3aa: CASSLNRGTGSYGYTF
CDR3nt: TGTGCCAGCAGCTTAAACAGGGGGACAGGGAGCTATGGCTACACCTTC

abundance: .
d_gene: TRBD2
v_gene: TRBV14
j_gene: TRBJ2-1
CDR3aa: CASSQTGRLAGREQFF
CDR3nt: TGTGCCAGCAGCCAGACTGGGAGACTAGCGGGCCGGGAGCAGTTCTTC

abundance: .
d_gene: .
v_gene: TRBV11-3
j_gene: TRBJ2-1
CDR3aa: CASSLDYPLGASQHNEQFF
CDR3nt: TGTGCCAGCAGCTTAGATTACCCCCTTGGGGCCTCCCAACACAATGAGCAGTTCTTC

abundance: once
d_gene: TRBD2
v_gene: TRBV11-2
j_gene: TRBJ2-4
CDR3aa: CASSDLAGDKNIQYF
CDR3nt: TGTGCCAGCAGCGACCTAGCGGGCGATAAAAACATTCAGTACTTC

abundance: .
d_gene: TRBD1
v_gene: TRBV7-2
j_gene: TRBJ2-5
CDR3aa: CASSFLGTGKETQYF
CDR3nt: TGTGCCAGCAGCTTCCTAGGGACAGGGAAGGAGACCCAGTACTTC

abundance: once
d_gene: TRBD1
v_gene: TRBV9
j_gene: TRBJ1-2
CDR3aa: CASSDRDSISYGYTF
CDR3nt: TGTGCCAGCAGCGACCGGGACAGCATCTCCTATGGCTACACCTTC

abundance: .
d_gene: .
v_gene: TRBV6-2/TRBV6-3
j_gene: TRBJ2-7
CDR3aa: CASSQGDWTTYEQYF
CDR3nt: TGTGCCAGCAGTCAAGGGGACTGGACAACCTACGAGCAGTACTTC

abundance: .
d_gene: .
v_gene: TRBV27
j_gene: TRBJ1-2
CDR3aa: CASNPRGTTNYGYTF
CDR3nt: TGTGCCAGCAATCCTCGGGGGACTACTAACTATGGCTACACCTTC

abundance: few
d_gene: .
v_gene: TRBV15
j_gene: TRBJ1-6
CDR3aa: CATRVHSKFRNSPLHF
CDR3nt: TGTGCCACCAGGGTCCACAGCAAATTTCGAAATTCACCCCTCCACTTT

abundance: once
d_gene: TRBD2
v_gene: TRBV5-1
j_gene: TRBJ2-1
CDR3aa: CASSFSSGSQEQFF
CDR3nt: TGCGCCAGCAGCTTCAGTAGCGGGAGTCAGGAGCAGTTCTTC

abundance: .
d_gene: .
v_gene: TRBV7-2
j_gene: TRBJ2-7
CDR3aa: CASSLRGGAYEQYF
CDR3nt: TGTGCCAGCAGCCTCCGAGGGGGGGCCTACGAGCAGTACTTC

abundance: .
d_gene: TRBD1
v_gene: TRBV6-2/TRBV6-3
j_gene: TRBJ1-2
CDR3aa: CASSYAGTGGHGYTF
CDR3nt: TGTGCCAGCAGTTACGCGGGGACAGGGGGGCATGGCTACACCTTC

abundance: .
d_gene: .
v_gene: TRBV10-3
j_gene: TRBJ1-1
CDR3aa: CAISDPGRVNTEAFF
CDR3nt: TGTGCCATCAGTGACCCGGGCAGGGTGAACACTGAAGCTTTCTTT

abundance: .
d_gene: .
v_gene: TRBV6-5
j_gene: TRBJ1-1
CDR3aa: CASTQRQDVWTEAFF
CDR3nt: TGTGCCAGCACCCAAAGACAGGACGTGTGGACTGAAGCTTTCTTT